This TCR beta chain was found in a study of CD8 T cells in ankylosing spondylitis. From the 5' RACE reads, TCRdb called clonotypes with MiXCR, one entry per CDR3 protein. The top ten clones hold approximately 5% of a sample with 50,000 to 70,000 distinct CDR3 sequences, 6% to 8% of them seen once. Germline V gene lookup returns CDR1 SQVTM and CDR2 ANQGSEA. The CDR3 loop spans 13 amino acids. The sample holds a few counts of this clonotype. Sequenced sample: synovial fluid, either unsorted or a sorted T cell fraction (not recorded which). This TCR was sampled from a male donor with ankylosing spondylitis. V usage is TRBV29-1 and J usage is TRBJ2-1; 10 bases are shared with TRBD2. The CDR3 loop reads CGQVGLAENEQFF. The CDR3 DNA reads TGCGGGCAGGTTGGACTAGCGGAAAATGAGCAGTTCTTC.